These 5 T cell receptor beta chains were all obtained from the same sample, sequenced in a study of T cell changes during pregnancy in multiple sclerosis. Libraries were prepared by immunoSEQ multiplex PCR; TCRdb keeps only in-frame clonotypes and omits some of them. The data show about 92,000 clones, almost 95% seen once. The sample in question was peripheral blood, obtained in the first trimester of pregnancy. Source of these receptors: a female donor with multiple sclerosis, enrolled in a pregnancy study.

This chain uses TRBV7-6 with TRBJ2-5; D ambiguous. The V gene's germline CDR1 is SGHVS and CDR2 FNYEAQ. The CDR3 totals 15 residues. Trimming removed 5 bases at V and 6 bases at J, with 19 bases between. CDR3 amino acids: CASSPRSNSIKTQYF. Written as DNA, the CDR3 is TGTGCCAGCAGCCCCCGTTCGAATAGTATAAAGACCCAGTACTTC.

The chain carries TRBV7-9 and TRBJ2-1; D uncertain. The CDR3 runs 15 residues. V lost 3 bases and J 5 bases, leaving 14 bases between the germline ends. The germline V gene has CDR1 SEHNR and CDR2 FQNEAQ (reference sequence). The DNA of the CDR3 is TGTGCCAGCAGCTTGTCGCTCGGTACCCACAATGAGCAGTTCTTC. Its translation is CASSLSLGTHNEQFF.

The rearrangement joins TRBV30 to TRBJ2-1; D is unresolved. The CDR3 extends over 11 amino acids. V was clipped by 4 bases and J by 11 bases, with 12 bases between them. CDR1 and CDR2 from the germline V gene are GTSNPN and SVGIG (reference sequence). CDR3 amino acids: CAWNLGPQQFF. CDR3 bases: TGTGCCTGGAATTTGGGCCCACAGCAGTTCTTC.

The V call is TRBV5-4, the J call TRBJ2-3; D unresolved. The germline V and J ends were trimmed by 1 base and 2 bases, with 14 bases remaining between them. The CDR3 extends over 16 amino acids. Per the germline V gene, CDR1 is SGHNT and CDR2 is YYREEE (reference sequence). The CDR3 DNA reads TGTGCCAGCAGCTTGCTCAGGAATTTTGCCACAGATACGCAGTATTTT. It codes for CASSLLRNFATDTQYF.

V is TRBV19 and J is TRBJ2-7; 8 bases fit TRBD2. CDR3 length: 15 amino acids. Unmatched junction bases numbered 6, after V lost 2 bases and J lost 3 bases. CDR1 and CDR2 (germline): LNHDA, SQIVND (reference sequence). The CDR3 sequence: CASSITERGFYEQYF. CDR3 coding DNA: TGTGCCAGTAGTATAACTGAGCGGGGGTTCTACGAGCAGTACTTC.